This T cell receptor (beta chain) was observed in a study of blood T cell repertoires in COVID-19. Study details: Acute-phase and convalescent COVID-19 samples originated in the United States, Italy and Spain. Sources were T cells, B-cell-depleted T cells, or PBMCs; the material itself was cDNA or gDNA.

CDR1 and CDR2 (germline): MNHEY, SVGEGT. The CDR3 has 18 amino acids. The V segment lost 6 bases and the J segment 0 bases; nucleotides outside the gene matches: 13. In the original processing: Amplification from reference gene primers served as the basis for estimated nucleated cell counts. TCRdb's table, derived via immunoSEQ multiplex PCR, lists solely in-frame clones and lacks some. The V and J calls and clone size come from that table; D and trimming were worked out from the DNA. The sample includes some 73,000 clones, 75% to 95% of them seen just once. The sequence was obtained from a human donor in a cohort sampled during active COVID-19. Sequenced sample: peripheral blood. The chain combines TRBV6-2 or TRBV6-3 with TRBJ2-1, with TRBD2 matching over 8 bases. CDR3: CASSYSPLAGRSYNEQFF. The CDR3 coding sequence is TGTGCCAGCAGCTATTCACCCTTAGCGGGGCGCTCCTACAATGAGCAGTTCTTC.